This T cell receptor beta chain was identified in a study of blood T cell repertoires in COVID-19 (TCRdb year 2020). About the investigation overall: Collaborator samples came from the United States, Italy and Spain and covered acute and convalescent phases of COVID-19. The material from the prospective study consisted of cDNA or gDNA derived from T cells, B-cell-depleted T cells, or PBMCs. Deeply sampled blood TCRbeta repertoires from subjects exposed to, actively infected with, or recovered from COVID-19 were included in the dataset. The repertoires were released in a freely available public database meant as a resource for research on the immune response to SARS-CoV-2. Samples came from the ongoing ImmuneRACE study (first 160 participants) plus 1,254 subjects from 6 global collaborators. The sample metadata nearly always contained a de-identified subject ID, COVID-19 status, age in years and sex. HLA class I and class II types, where available, came from metadata supplied by the sample provider rather than from assay-based typing. Study-level results and caveats: The quantity of clinical and demographic metadata differed by source and by participant and was supplied without curation.

Samples from volunteer blood donors who had recovered from COVID-19 were contributed by a second Seattle source. Each collaborating institution followed its own protocols to collect whole blood in K2EDTA tubes. For TCRbeta analysis, collaborators shipped samples in one of three forms: frozen whole blood, isolated PBMCs, or DNA extracted from either of those sample types. TCRbeta CDR3 regions were amplified from genomic DNA using the immunoSEQ Assay, a bias-controlled multiplex PCR. On the authors' methods: The number of nucleated cells in each sample was estimated from the amplification of reference gene primers within the assay. To quantify the absolute abundance of each unique TCRbeta CDR3 rearrangement, sequence reads were collapsed and filtered. For each sample, productive Simpson clonality was calculated by taking the square root of Simpson's diversity index across productive rearrangements. What TCRdb holds here is the immuneACCESS table cut down to in-frame rearrangements. Part of the clones is not present; checked against another copy, under half of the missing clones reflect an unresolved V gene, and the others are unexplained. V and J calls and clone size come straight from that table; D and trimming were deduced from the DNA. For this sample the table gives some 250,000 clones, of which about 90% were detected only once. The ten biggest clones cover about 3% of the sample.

The germline V gene yields SGDLS for CDR1 and YYNGEE for CDR2. The CDR3 contains 15 residues, cysteine and phenylalanine counted. The CDR3 DNA has 45 bases and is translated from base 1. The germline V end is reduced by 4 bases and the J end by 2 bases; junction bases left unmatched: 5. Details on this clone: Its specific antigen is unknown. Per-base qualities were not stored, and no clone one base away is much larger.

Sequencing was performed on peripheral blood. The sequence links TRBV9 to TRBJ2-1; 8 middle bases align to TRBD2. This receptor was obtained from a woman between 25 and 40 years old who had recovered from COVID-19. The DNA sequence is given as TGTGCCAGCAGCCTGTCGGGGGGGCCCTACAATGAGCAGTTCTTC. Its protein product is CASSLSGGPYNEQFF. The full variable domain, with segments outside the CDR3 supplied by the reference TRBV9 and TRBJ2-1 proteins, appears as DSGVTQTPKHLITATGQRVTLRCSPRSGDLSVYWYQQSLDQGLQFLIQYYNGEERAKGNILERFSAQQFPDLHSELNLSSLELGDSALYFCASSLSGGPYNEQFFGPGTRLTVL.